This T cell receptor beta chain emerged from a study of human T cells and chemical hapten exposure. Study as a whole: A 2 cm by 2 cm inner upper arm patch received 2% DPC for sensitization. The upper back received 0.01% DPC by patch testing, with results read at 6 days.

Using its own MiXCR run on the RACE reads, TCRdb lists one record per CDR3 protein. The table shows about 120,000 distinct CDR3 sequences, with roughly 13% occurring only once. Documented time point: patch test 1, 2 weeks after DPC sensitization. Indicated treatment: therapeutic diphenylcyclopropenone sensitization with weekly scalp DPC. The sample was whole blood, taken in connection with sensitization to the hapten diphenylcyclopropenone (DPC). This sequence was found in a man younger than 35 with alopecia areata. Some clones in this sample may be carry-over from other donors' samples.

The CDR3 coding sequence is TGTGCCAGCAGCTTAACAGGGGGCGCGGACGAGCAGTACTTC. Translated, it gives CASSLTGGADEQYF. The V call is TRBV7-3, the J call TRBJ2-7; TRBD1 matches 7 bases. Germline V gene sequence: CDR1 SGHTA, CDR2 FQGTGA. The trim removed 0 bases at V and 5 bases at J, leaving 4 bases unmatched. The CDR3 extends over 14 amino acids.